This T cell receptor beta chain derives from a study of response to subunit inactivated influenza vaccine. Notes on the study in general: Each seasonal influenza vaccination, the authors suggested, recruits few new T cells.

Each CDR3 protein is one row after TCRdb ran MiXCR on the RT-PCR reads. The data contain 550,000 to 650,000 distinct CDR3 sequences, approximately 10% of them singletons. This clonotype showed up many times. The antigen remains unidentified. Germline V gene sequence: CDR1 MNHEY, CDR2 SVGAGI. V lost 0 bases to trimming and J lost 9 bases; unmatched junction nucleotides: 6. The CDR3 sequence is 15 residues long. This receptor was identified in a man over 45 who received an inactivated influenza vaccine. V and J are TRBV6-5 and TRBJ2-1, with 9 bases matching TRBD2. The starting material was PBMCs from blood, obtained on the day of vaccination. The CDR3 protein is CASSYSLAGTSEQFF. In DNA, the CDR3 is TGTGCCAGCAGTTACTCTCTAGCGGGAACTAGTGAGCAGTTCTTC.